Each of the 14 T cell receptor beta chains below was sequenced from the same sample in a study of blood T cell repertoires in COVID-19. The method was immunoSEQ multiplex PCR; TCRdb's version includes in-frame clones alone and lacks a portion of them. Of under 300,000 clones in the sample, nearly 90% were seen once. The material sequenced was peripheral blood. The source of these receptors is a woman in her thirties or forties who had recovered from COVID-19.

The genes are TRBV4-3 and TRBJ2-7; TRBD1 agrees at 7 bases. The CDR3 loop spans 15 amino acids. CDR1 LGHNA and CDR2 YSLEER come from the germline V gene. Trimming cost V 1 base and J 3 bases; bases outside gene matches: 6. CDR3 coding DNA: TGCGCCAGCAGCCAAGTCGGTCCAGGGGGCTACGAGCAGTACTTC. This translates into CASSQVGPGGYEQYF.

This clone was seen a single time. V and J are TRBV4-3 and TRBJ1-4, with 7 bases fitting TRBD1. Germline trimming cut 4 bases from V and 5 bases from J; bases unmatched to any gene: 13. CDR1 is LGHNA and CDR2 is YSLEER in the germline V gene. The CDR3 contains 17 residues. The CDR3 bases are TGCGCCAGCAGCCCCTCCCATGTACAGGGGAAAAATGAAAAACTGTTTTTT. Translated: CASSPSHVQGKNEKLFF.

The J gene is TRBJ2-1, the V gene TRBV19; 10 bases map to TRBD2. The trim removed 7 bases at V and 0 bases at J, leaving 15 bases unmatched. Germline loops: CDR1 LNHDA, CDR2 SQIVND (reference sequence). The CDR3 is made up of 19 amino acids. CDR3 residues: CASTPYGSGRSSSYNEQFF. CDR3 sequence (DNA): TGTGCCAGTACCCCCTACGGTAGCGGGAGGTCTAGCTCCTACAATGAGCAGTTCTTC.

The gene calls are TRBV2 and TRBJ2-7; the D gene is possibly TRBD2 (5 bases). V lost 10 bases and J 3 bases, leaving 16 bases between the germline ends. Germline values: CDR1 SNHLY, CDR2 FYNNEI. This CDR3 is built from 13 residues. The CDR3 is CATTGMTGYEQYF. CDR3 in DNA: TGTGCCACCACGGGAATGACCGGCTACGAGCAGTACTTC.

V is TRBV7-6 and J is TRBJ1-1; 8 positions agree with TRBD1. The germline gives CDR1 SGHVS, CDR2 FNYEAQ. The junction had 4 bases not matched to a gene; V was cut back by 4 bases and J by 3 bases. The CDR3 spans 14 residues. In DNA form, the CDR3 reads TGTGCCAGCAGCTCAGGGGGCGAGTACACTGAAGCTTTCTTT. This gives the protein CASSSGGEYTEAFF. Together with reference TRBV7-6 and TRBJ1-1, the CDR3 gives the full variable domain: GAGVSQSPRYKVTKRGQDVALRCDPISGHVSLYWYRQALGQGPEFLTYFNYEAQQDKSGLPNDRFSAERPEGSISTLTIQRTEQRDSAMYRCASSSGGEYTEAFFGQGTRLTVV.

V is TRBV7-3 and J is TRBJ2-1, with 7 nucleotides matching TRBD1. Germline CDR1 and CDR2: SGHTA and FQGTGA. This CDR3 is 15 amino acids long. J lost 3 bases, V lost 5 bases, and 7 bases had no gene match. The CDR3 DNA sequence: TGTGCCAGCAGCGCCGGACAGGAAAGCTACAATGAGCAGTTCTTC. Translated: CASSAGQESYNEQFF.

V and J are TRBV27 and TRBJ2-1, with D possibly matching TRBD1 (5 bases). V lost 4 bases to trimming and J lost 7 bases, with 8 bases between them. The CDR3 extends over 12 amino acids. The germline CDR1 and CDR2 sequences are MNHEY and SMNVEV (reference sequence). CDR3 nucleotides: TGTGCCAGCAGTTGGGGCGATAATGAGCAGTTCTTC. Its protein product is CASSWGDNEQFF.

Written as DNA, the CDR3 is TGTGCCAGCAGCCTTTACGGGACAGCTAACTATGGCTACACCTTC. Translation: CASSLYGTANYGYTF. The chain carries TRBV5-5 and TRBJ1-2; the match to TRBD1 covers 7 bases. The CDR3 consists of 15 residues. The V gene's germline CDR1 is SGHKS and CDR2 YYEKEE (reference sequence). The V gene end was trimmed by 4 bases and the J gene end by 0 bases; junction bases not matched to a gene: 6. Looking up the rest from reference TRBV5-5 and TRBJ1-2 gives the full variable domain: DAGVTQSPTHLIKTRGQQVTLRCSPISGHKSVSWYQQVLGQGPQFIFQYYEKEERGRGNFPDRFSARQFPNYSSELNVNALLLGDSALYLCASSLYGTANYGYTFGSGTRLTVV.

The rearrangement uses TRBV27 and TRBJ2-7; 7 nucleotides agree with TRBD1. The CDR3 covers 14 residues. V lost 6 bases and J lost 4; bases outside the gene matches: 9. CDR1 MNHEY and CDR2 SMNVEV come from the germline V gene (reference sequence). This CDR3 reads CASSQPGQKYEQYF. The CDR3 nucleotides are TGTGCCAGCAGCCAACCGGGACAGAAATACGAGCAGTACTTC.

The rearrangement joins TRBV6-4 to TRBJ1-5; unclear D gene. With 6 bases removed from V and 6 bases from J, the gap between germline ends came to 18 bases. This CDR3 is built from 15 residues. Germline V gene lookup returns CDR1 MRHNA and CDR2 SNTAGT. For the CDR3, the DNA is TGTGCCAGCAGCCCGGACTTCGCCCTAGGTCAGCCCCAGCATTTT. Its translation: CASSPDFALGQPQHF.

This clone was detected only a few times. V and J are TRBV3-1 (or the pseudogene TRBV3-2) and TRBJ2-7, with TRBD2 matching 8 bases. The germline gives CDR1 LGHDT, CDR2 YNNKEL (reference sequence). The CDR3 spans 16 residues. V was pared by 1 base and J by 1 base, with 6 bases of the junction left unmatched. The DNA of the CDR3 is TGTGCCAGCAGCCAAGGGGTTAGCGGGGCTTCCTACGAGCAGTACTTC. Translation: CASSQGVSGASYEQYF.

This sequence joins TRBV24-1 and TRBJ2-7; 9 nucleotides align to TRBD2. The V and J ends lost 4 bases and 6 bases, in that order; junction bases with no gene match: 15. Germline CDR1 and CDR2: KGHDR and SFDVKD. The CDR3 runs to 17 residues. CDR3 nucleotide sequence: TGTGCCACCAGTGACCGAAAAGCGGGGGGCCTCCGGGGCGAGCAGTACTTC. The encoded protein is CATSDRKAGGLRGEQYF.

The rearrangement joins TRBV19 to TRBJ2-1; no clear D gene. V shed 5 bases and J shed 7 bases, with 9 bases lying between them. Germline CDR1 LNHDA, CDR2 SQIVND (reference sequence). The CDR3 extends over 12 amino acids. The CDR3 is CASSPTKNEQFF. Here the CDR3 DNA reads TGTGCCAGTAGTCCCACTAAGAATGAGCAGTTCTTC.

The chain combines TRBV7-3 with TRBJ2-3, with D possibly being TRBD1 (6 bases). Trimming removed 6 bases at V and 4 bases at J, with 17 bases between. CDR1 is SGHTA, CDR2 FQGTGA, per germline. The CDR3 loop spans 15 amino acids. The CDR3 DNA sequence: TGTGCCAGCAGTCCTGAAGGGGGACGGGCAGATACGCAGTATTTT. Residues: CASSPEGGRADTQYF.